This TCR beta chain was sequenced for a study of T cell responses to AZD1222 COVID-19 vaccine. The CDR3 runs to 13 residues. V gave up 2 bases and J gave up 10 bases, with 14 bases separating them. Germline loops: CDR1 MDHEN, CDR2 SYDVKM. Produced via immunoSEQ multiplex PCR; TCRdb's table is partial and in-frame only. The table has about 160,000 clones, 85% to 90% seen once. This chain connects TRBV28 to TRBJ1-2; D gene ambiguous. The specimen was peripheral blood, collected on day 0 of AZD1222 vaccination. The sequence was obtained from an adult in good health. CDR3 sequence reads: CASSLKAFGDYTF. DNA for the CDR3: TGTGCCAGCAGTTTAAAAGCTTTCGGAGACTACACCTTC.